These T cell receptor beta chains were read from a single sample in a study of shared clonotypes between healthy human individuals. Sequencing used immunoSEQ multiplex PCR; TCRdb keeps in-frame clones, though not all of them. The profile shows about 2.3 million clones, around 92% of them singletons. Source material: naive CD4+ T cells from PBMCs. These TCRs come from a young man in good health. Some clones in this sample may be carry-over from other donors' samples. Both conserved end residues are part of each CDR3. Fields, in order: clone size, V gene, J gene, D gene, CDR3 protein, CDR3 DNA. D genes are given only for firm matches. Only part of the rows carry a size: once, few, many, or a class if the clone is expanded.

once	TRBV5-1	TRBJ1-1	TRBD1	CASSSGTGNTEAFF	TGCGCCAGCAGCAGCGGGACAGGGAACACTGAAGCTTTCTTT
few	TRBV4-1	TRBJ1-4	TRBD1	CASSQDRVGNEKLFF	TGCGCCAGCAGCCAGGACAGGGTTGGGAATGAAAAACTGTTTTTT
-	TRBV5-6	TRBJ1-6	-	CASSLPGKNSPLHF	TGTGCCAGCAGCTTGCCTGGGAAAAATTCACCCCTCCACTTT
once	TRBV7-8	TRBJ2-3	-	CASSSWRTPRTDTQYF	TGTGCCAGCAGCTCTTGGCGGACCCCCAGGACAGATACGCAGTATTTT
-	TRBV5-5	TRBJ2-7	-	CASSFIDGSIYEQYF	TGTGCCAGCAGCTTTATAGACGGCTCGATCTACGAGCAGTACTTC
-	TRBV4-2	TRBJ2-1	-	CASSPKIGDEQFF	TGTGCCAGCAGCCCCAAGATTGGAGATGAGCAGTTCTTC
-	TRBV5-4	TRBJ2-5	-	CASSLEEETQYF	TGTGCCAGCAGCTTGGAAGAAGAGACCCAGTACTTC
-	TRBV30	TRBJ1-1	-	CAWSRSALGGTEAFF	TGTGCCTGGAGCCGTTCGGCGCTGGGGGGCACTGAAGCTTTCTTT
-	TRBV5-4	TRBJ1-2	-	CASSPPWNYGYTF	TGTGCCAGCAGCCCCCCCTGGAACTATGGCTACACCTTC
-	TRBV4-1	TRBJ1-3	-	CASSQLGHESSGNTIYF	TGCGCCAGCAGCCAACTAGGACACGAGAGCTCTGGAAACACCATATATTTT
-	TRBV5-1	TRBJ2-5	TRBD1	CASSHGGTGLQETQYF	TGCGCCAGCAGCCACGGAGGGACAGGGCTACAAGAGACCCAGTACTTC
-	TRBV27	TRBJ2-7	-	CASSCCLGKGVSYEQYF	TGTGCCAGCAGTTGTTGCCTAGGTAAGGGGGTATCCTACGAGCAGTACTTC
-	TRBV7-3	TRBJ2-1	-	CASSRDYSSYNEQFF	TGTGCCAGCAGCAGAGATTACAGCTCCTACAATGAGCAGTTCTTC
-	TRBV19	TRBJ2-1	TRBD2	CASSAGLAGVPNEQFF	TGTGCCAGTAGTGCTGGACTAGCGGGAGTACCCAATGAGCAGTTCTTC
-	TRBV5-4	TRBJ2-3	TRBD2	CASSARGTSGNTDTQYF	TGTGCCAGCAGCGCAAGAGGGACTAGCGGCAACACAGATACGCAGTATTTT
-	TRBV28	TRBJ1-2	TRBD1	CASSLLGTGLGGYTF	TGTGCCAGCAGTTTACTCGGGACAGGGTTAGGTGGCTACACCTTC
-	TRBV5-4	TRBJ2-7	TRBD1	CASSPYPTDRVDEQYF	TGTGCCAGCAGTCCATACCCCACGGACAGGGTTGACGAGCAGTACTTC
few	TRBV14	TRBJ1-2	-	CASSQDWPMNYGYTF	TGTGCCAGCAGCCAAGATTGGCCGATGAACTATGGCTACACCTTC
-	TRBV28	TRBJ2-7	-	CASTQQFAYEQYF	TGTGCCAGCACCCAACAGTTCGCGTACGAGCAGTACTTC
-	TRBV5-8	TRBJ1-1	-	CASSQAGQMNTEAFF	TGTGCCAGCAGCCAGGCGGGACAAATGAACACTGAAGCTTTCTTT
-	TRBV28	TRBJ2-7	TRBD1	CASSPPGTVSYEQYF	TGTGCCAGCAGCCCTCCCGGGACAGTCTCCTACGAGCAGTACTTC
-	TRBV27	TRBJ2-5	TRBD1	CASSAGQGNQETQYF	TGTGCCAGCAGTGCGGGACAGGGGAACCAAGAGACCCAGTACTTC
-	TRBV4-2	TRBJ2-3	-	CASSQENDLHLTDTQYF	TGTGCCAGCAGCCAAGAAAACGACCTCCACCTCACAGATACGCAGTATTTT
-	TRBV5-1	TRBJ1-2	TRBD1	CASSSMGQTAGGYTF	TGCGCCAGCAGCTCCATGGGACAGACAGCAGGTGGCTACACCTTC
-	TRBV5-1	TRBJ2-2	TRBD2	CASRPLAGDVTGELFF	TGCGCCAGCAGGCCACTCGCGGGAGATGTCACCGGGGAGCTGTTTTTT
-	TRBV28	TRBJ2-4	TRBD2	CAISGGAKNIQYF	TGTGCCATTTCGGGGGGGGCCAAAAACATTCAGTACTTC
-	TRBV5-1	TRBJ1-5	-	CASSLGDYQPQHF	TGCGCCAGCAGCTTGGGGGATTATCAGCCCCAGCATTTT
few	TRBV19	TRBJ2-7	-	CASSAEGEQYF	TGTGCCAGTAGTGCAGAGGGCGAGCAGTACTTC
-	TRBV18	TRBJ2-7	TRBD2	CASSPQGREGLYEQYF	TGTGCCAGCTCACCACAGGGGCGGGAGGGCCTATACGAGCAGTACTTC
-	TRBV7-2	TRBJ2-6	-	CASRQNSGANVLTF	TGTGCCAGCAGACAGAATTCTGGGGCCAACGTCCTGACTTTC
-	TRBV29-1	TRBJ2-3	-	CSAWDTYTDTQYF	TGCAGCGCGTGGGACACCTACACAGATACGCAGTATTTT
once	TRBV5-1	TRBJ2-7	TRBD1	CASRATWDSTYEQYF	TGCGCCAGCAGGGCGACCTGGGACAGCACCTACGAGCAGTACTTC
-	TRBV2	TRBJ1-2	-	CASTPVGGWIGYTF	TGTGCCAGCACCCCCGTGGGGGGTTGGATAGGCTACACCTTC
-	TRBV7-2	TRBJ2-7	-	CASSLGGTRDEQYF	TGTGCCAGCAGCTTAGGGGGTACTCGGGACGAGCAGTACTTC
once	TRBV19	TRBJ2-7	-	CASIEPSEQYF	TGTGCCAGCATTGAGCCCTCCGAGCAGTACTTC
-	TRBV9	TRBJ2-2	-	CASSVGVDPNTGELFF	TGTGCCAGCAGCGTAGGGGTAGACCCGAACACCGGGGAGCTGTTTTTT
-	TRBV6-5	TRBJ1-2	-	CASSYSGLTSYGYTF	TGTGCCAGCAGTTACTCGGGTCTTACATCCTATGGCTACACCTTC
-	TRBV28	TRBJ2-7	-	CASSFELGETGSRAEQYF	TGTGCCAGCAGTTTCGAACTAGGAGAAACGGGGAGTCGAGCGGAGCAGTACTTC
-	TRBV5-4	TRBJ2-5	TRBD2	CASSQKAGGRTETQYF	TGTGCCAGCAGCCAAAAAGCGGGAGGCCGGACGGAGACCCAGTACTTC
-	TRBV28	TRBJ1-3	-	CASSLSPSGNTIYF	TGTGCCAGCAGTTTAAGCCCCTCTGGAAACACCATATATTTT
-	TRBV28	TRBJ2-7	TRBD2	CASSETSGGGAQYF	TGTGCCAGCAGTGAAACTAGCGGGGGGGGCGCGCAGTACTTC
-	TRBV28	TRBJ2-7	TRBD1	CASRQPGQPYEQYF	TGTGCCAGCAGACAACCGGGACAGCCTTACGAGCAGTACTTC
-	TRBV7-9	TRBJ2-1	TRBD2	CASSRRTRDEQFF	TGTGCCAGCAGCCGAAGGACTAGGGATGAGCAGTTCTTC
-	TRBV28	TRBJ2-7	TRBD2	CASSLTGGRSPYEQYF	TGTGCCAGCAGTTTAACCGGCGGGAGGAGCCCCTACGAGCAGTACTTC
-	TRBV2	TRBJ1-2	TRBD1	CASRTGQGYYGYTF	TGTGCCAGCAGGACAGGACAGGGGTACTATGGCTACACCTTC
-	TRBV28	TRBJ1-3	-	CASSSLTSSGNTIYF	TGTGCCAGCAGTTCGCTCACTAGTTCTGGAAACACCATATATTTT
-	TRBV19	TRBJ1-4	-	CASSIADGENEKLFF	TGTGCCAGTAGTATAGCGGACGGAGAAAATGAAAAACTGTTTTTT
once	TRBV10-1	TRBJ1-2	-	CASSGNGSVF	TGCGCCAGCAGTGGGAACGGTTCGGTCTTC